This T cell receptor (beta chain) was identified during a study of blood T cells in healthy people across ages. Study results and caveats: TCR beta diversity tracked closely with naive T cell percentage.

This clonotype occurred a few times. Its antigen is still unknown. Through a sample-barcoded 5' primer and a J-beta primer mix, a second PCR was run for roughly 6 to 11 cycles. Each CDR3 protein gets one entry after TCRdb re-called the 5' RACE reads with MiXCR. The profile shows under 2,000,000 distinct CDR3 sequences, about 50% of them singletons. Germline V lookup: CDR1 ENHRY, CDR2 SYGVKD. The CDR3 spans 15 residues. After removal of 4 bases from V and 3 bases from J, the junction contained 6 bases not matched to a gene. The V call is TRBV10-3, the J call TRBJ2-5; 9 positions match TRBD1. The clonotype originates from a woman between 35 and 50 years old in good health. Sequences were obtained from blood. Here the CDR3 reads CAISVGGTGKETQYF. The CDR3 coding sequence is TGTGCCATCAGTGTAGGAGGGACAGGGAAAGAGACCCAGTACTTC.